This T cell receptor beta chain was identified during a study of T cell responses to AZD1222 COVID-19 vaccine. Across the whole study: Pooled together were second doses at about 4 or about 12 weeks.

With respect to this clone: Its antigen is as yet unknown.

TCRdb keeps only in-frame clones here, not all; method: immunoSEQ multiplex PCR. The sample consists of approximately 110,000 clones, approximately 90% of them appearing once. Findings and limits, study-wide: The study reported that nearly half of spike-specific TCRs target unmutated variant regions. Repertoire sampling happened only post peak T cell response. The donor group comprised mostly white British people and more females; the analysis possibly underestimated clonal diversity.

The CDR3 extends over 16 amino acids. Germline V gene sequence: CDR1 WSHSY, CDR2 SAAADI. Trimming took off 4 bases at V and 0 bases at J, with 13 bases between the two ends. The source of this sequence is an adult in good health. This sample comprised peripheral blood, obtained on day 0 of AZD1222 vaccination. This rearrangement joins TRBV10-2 to TRBJ1-3, with D uncertain. The CDR3 DNA reads TGCGCCAGCAGTGGTCCTGAGGAGCGCTCTGGAAACACCATATATTTT. Amino acids: CASSGPEERSGNTIYF.